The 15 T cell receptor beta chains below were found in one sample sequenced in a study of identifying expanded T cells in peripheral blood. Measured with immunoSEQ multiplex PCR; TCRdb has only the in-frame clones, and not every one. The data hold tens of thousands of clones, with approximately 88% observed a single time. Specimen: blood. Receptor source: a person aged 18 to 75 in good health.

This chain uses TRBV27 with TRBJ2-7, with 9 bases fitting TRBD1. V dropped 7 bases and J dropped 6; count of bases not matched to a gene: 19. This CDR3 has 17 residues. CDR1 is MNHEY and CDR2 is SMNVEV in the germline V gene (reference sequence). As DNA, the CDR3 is TGTGCCAGCACCCCCCAACGGGACAGGGCCCTTTCCCTCGAGCAGTACTTC. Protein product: CASTPQRDRALSLEQYF.

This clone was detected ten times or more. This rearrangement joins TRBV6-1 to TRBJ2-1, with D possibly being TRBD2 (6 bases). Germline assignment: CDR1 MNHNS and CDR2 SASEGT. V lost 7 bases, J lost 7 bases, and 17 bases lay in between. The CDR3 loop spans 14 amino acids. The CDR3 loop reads CASTRASEGNEQFF. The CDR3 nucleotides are TGTGCCAGCACGAGGGCTAGCGAGGGTAATGAGCAGTTCTTC.

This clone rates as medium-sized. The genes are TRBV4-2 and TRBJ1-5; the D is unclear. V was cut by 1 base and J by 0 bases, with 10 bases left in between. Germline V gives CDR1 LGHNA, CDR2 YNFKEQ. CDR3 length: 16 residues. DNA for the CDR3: TGTGCCAGCAGCCAAGGGGCAGATTATAGCAATCAGCCCCAGCATTTT. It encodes CASSQGADYSNQPQHF.

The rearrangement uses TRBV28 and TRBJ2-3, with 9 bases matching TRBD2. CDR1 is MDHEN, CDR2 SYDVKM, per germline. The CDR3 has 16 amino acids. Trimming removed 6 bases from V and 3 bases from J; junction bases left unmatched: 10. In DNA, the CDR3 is TGTGCCAGCAGCCTCCTAGCGGGGTGGTCTACAGATACGCAGTATTTT. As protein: CASSLLAGWSTDTQYF.

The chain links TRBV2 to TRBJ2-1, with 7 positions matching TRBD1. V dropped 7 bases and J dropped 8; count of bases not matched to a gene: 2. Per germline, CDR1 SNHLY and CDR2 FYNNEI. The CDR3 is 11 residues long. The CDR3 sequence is CASKTGDEQFF. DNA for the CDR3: TGTGCCAGCAAAACAGGGGATGAGCAGTTCTTC.

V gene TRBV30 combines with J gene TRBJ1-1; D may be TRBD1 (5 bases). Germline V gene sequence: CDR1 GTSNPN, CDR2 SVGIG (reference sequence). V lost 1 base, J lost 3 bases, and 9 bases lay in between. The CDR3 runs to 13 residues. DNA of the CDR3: TGTGCCTGGAGTGGGGGGTTGGACACTGAAGCTTTCTTT. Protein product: CAWSGGLDTEAFF.

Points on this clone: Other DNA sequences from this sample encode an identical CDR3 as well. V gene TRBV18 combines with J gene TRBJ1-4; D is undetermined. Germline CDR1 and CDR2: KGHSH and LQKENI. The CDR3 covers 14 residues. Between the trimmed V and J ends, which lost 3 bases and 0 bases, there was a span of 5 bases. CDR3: CASSPGATNEKLFF. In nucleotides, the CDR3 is TGTGCCAGCTCACCGGGTGCAACTAATGAAAAACTGTTTTTT.

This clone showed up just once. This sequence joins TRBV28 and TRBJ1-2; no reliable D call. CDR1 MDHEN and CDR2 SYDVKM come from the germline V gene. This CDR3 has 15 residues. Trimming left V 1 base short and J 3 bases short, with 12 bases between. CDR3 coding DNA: TGTGCCAGCAGTTTATTTGCCGGAGCCTACTATGGCTACACCTTC. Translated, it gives CASSLFAGAYYGYTF.

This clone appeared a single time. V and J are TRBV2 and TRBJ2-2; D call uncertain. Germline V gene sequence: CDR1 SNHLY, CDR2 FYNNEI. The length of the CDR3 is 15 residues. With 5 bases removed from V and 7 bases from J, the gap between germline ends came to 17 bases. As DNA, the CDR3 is TGTGCCAGCAGTAGTAGAGCTCGCAAGGACGGGGAGCTGTTTTTT. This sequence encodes CASSSRARKDGELFF. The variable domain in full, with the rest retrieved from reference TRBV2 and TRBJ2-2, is EPEVTQTPSHQVTQMGQEVILRCVPISNHLYFYWYRQILGQKVEFLVSFYNNEISEKSEIFDDQFSVERPDGSNFTLKIRSTKLEDSAMYFCASSSRARKDGELFFGEGSRLTVL.

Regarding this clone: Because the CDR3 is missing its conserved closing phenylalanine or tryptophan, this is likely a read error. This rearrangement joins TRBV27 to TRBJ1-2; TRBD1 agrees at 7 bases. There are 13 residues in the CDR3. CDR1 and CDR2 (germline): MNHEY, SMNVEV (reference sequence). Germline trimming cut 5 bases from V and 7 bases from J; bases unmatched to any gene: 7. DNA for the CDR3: TGTGCCAGCAGTCTCTCCAGGGGGGGTGGCTACACCTCC. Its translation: CASSLSRGGGYTS.

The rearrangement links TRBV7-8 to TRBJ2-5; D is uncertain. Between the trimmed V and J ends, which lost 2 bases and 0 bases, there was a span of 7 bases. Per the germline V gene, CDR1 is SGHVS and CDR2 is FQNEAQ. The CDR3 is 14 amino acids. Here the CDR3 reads CASSLLRNQETQYF. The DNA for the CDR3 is TGTGCCAGCAGCTTATTACGGAACCAAGAGACCCAGTACTTC.

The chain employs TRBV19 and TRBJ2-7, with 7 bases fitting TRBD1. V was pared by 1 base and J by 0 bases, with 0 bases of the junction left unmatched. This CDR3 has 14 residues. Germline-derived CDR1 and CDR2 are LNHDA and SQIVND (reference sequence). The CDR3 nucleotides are TGTGCCAGTAGTATAGCAGGGGGCTCCTACGAGCAGTACTTC. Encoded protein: CASSIAGGSYEQYF.

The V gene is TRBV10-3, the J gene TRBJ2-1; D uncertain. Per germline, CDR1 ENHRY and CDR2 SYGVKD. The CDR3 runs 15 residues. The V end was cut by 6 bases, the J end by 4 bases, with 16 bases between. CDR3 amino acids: CAIRADTFEYNEQFF. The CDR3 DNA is TGTGCCATCAGGGCCGACACCTTCGAATACAATGAGCAGTTCTTC.

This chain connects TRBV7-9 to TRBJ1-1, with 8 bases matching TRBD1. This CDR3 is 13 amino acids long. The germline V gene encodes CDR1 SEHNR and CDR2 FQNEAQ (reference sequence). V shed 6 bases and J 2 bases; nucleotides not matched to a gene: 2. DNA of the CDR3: TGTGCCAGCAGGGACAGGGTAAACACTGAAGCTTTCTTT. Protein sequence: CASRDRVNTEAFF. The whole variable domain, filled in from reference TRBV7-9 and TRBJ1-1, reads DTGVSQNPRHKITKRGQNVTFRCDPISEHNRLYWYRQTLGQGPEFLTYFQNEAQLEKSRLLSDRFSAERPKGSFSTLEIQRTEQGDSAMYLCASRDRVNTEAFFGQGTRLTVV.

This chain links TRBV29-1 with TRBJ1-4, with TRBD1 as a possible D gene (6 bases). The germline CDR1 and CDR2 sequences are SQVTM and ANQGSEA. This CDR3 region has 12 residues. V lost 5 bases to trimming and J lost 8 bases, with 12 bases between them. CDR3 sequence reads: CSVRGQKEKLFF. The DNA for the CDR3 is TGCAGCGTTCGGGGGCAAAAGGAAAAACTGTTTTTT.